The clone carrying this T cell receptor (beta chain) was seen more than once but under ten times. In TCRdb, the 5' RACE reads were re-called with MiXCR into one record per CDR3 protein. The table lists about 27,000 distinct CDR3 sequences, around 5.4% of them singletons, with roughly 0.87% in the top ten. This specimen belongs to a study of early T cells in non-severe SARS-CoV-2 infection. The source material was whole blood. The TCR comes from an adult who was a healthcare worker with PCR-confirmed SARS-CoV-2 infection or an uninfected control (not recorded which).

The chain's CDR3 is CASSLPGLGTDTQYF. The CDR3, as DNA: TGTGCCAGCAGCCTCCCGGGACTAGGCACAGATACGCAGTATTTT. The V and J genes are TRBV5-4 and TRBJ2-3; 8 bases are a match to TRBD2. V lost 4 bases, J lost 1 base, and 5 bases stayed unmatched. Germline CDR1 SGHNT, CDR2 YYREEE (reference sequence). This CDR3 is built from 15 residues.